Each of the 8 T cell receptor beta chains below was sequenced from the same sample in a study of response to subunit inactivated influenza vaccine. TCRdb itself ran the RT-PCR reads through MiXCR, one entry per CDR3 protein. The sample includes hundreds of thousands of distinct CDR3 sequences, approximately 18% of them seen just once. Sequenced material: PBMCs from blood, taken 5 days after vaccination. The source of these receptors is a man in his forties or fifties who received an inactivated influenza vaccine.

This clonotype was recorded many times. The chain combines TRBV29-1 with TRBJ2-1, with TRBD2 identical over 9 bases. This CDR3 has 12 residues. From germline, CDR1 is SQVTM and CDR2 ANQGSEA. J gave up 7 bases and V 7 bases, and 5 bases lay outside the gene matches. This chain's CDR3 is CSAPGLANEQFF. The CDR3 bases are TGCAGCGCCCCGGGACTAGCTAATGAGCAGTTCTTC.

This chain connects TRBV11-2 to TRBJ2-7; the match to TRBD2 covers 10 bases. From germline, CDR1 is SGHAT and CDR2 FQNNGV. The trim removed 0 bases at V and 3 bases at J, leaving 2 bases unmatched. This CDR3 has 15 residues. The CDR3 nucleotides read TGTGCCAGCAGCTTAGAAGCTAGCGGGAGCTACGAGCAGTACTTC. Translated: CASSLEASGSYEQYF. Full variable domain (missing parts from reference TRBV11-2 and TRBJ2-7): EAGVAQSPRYKIIEKRQSVAFWCNPISGHATLYWYQQILGQGPKLLIQFQNNGVVDDSQLPKDRFSAERLKGVDSTLKIQPAKLEDSAVYLCASSLEASGSYEQYFGPGTRLTVT.

This clonotype was observed a few times. Mismatch with germline at one junction end may stem from a read error. This chain links TRBV12-3 or TRBV12-4 with TRBJ2-7; 10 bases agree with TRBD2. This CDR3 is 15 amino acids long. The DNA of the CDR3 is TGTGCCAGCAGTATAGCGGGGGGCCGCTCCTACGAGCAGTACTTC. It codes for CASSIAGGRSYEQYF.

In this sample, this clonotype turned up a few times. The gene calls are TRBV5-6 and TRBJ2-5, with TRBD2 as a possible D gene (5 bases). CDR3 size: 15 residues. Trimming took 6 bases from V and 0 from J, leaving 15 bases between them. From germline, CDR1 is SGHDT and CDR2 YYEEEE. The CDR3 coding sequence is TGTGCCAGCACTAAGAACCCGGGAAACCAAGAGACCCAGTACTTC. Amino acids: CASTKNPGNQETQYF.

Concerning this clonotype itself: The junction shows a germline mismatch at one end, possibly a read error. J is TRBJ2-3 and V is TRBV6-5; D is ambiguous. The CDR3 totals 14 residues. Germline CDR1 is MNHEY and CDR2 is SVGAGI. The chain's CDR3 is CASSYGPDTYTQYF. CDR3 nucleotide sequence: TGTGCCAGCAGTTACGGGCCAGACACATATACGCAGTATTTT.

The chain combines TRBV28 with TRBJ2-1; 8 positions agree with TRBD2. This CDR3 spans 17 amino acids. Germline CDR1 reads MDHEN; CDR2 reads SYDVKM. The junction had 15 bases not matched to a gene; V was cut back by 6 bases and J by 5 bases. Here the CDR3 reads CASSSPTGTSGDNEQFF. CDR3 DNA sequence: TGTGCCAGCAGCTCCCCCACCGGGACTAGTGGGGACAATGAGCAGTTCTTC.

This clonotype has more than one count but fewer than ten. The chain carries TRBV12-3 or TRBV12-4 and TRBJ1-4, with 7 nucleotides matching TRBD1. The CDR3 consists of 14 residues. V trimming: 5 bases; J trimming: 8 bases; junction bases outside the gene matches: 8. In DNA form, the CDR3 reads TGTGCCAGCAGTGAGACAGGGCGAGGGGAAAAACTGTTTTTT. Its translation is CASSETGRGEKLFF.

This clonotype was seen more than once but under ten times. This chain uses TRBV20-1 with TRBJ1-2; no clear D. The germline V gene encodes CDR1 DFQATT and CDR2 SNEGSKA (reference sequence). Deletions cut 1 base from V and 7 bases from J, with 13 bases between. This CDR3 has 13 amino acids. In nucleotides, the CDR3 is TGCAGTGCTAGAGCTGTATCCGCTTTTGGCTACACCTTC. Translating it yields CSARAVSAFGYTF.